One sample yielded the 32 T cell receptor beta chains listed below, sequenced in a study of regulatory T cells in long-lasting Graves disease. Stated time point: newly diagnosed GD, antithyroid drugs for less than 3 months. PBMC RNA served as the TCR library source. Construction of TCR beta libraries relied on iRepertoire HTBI primers and on Arm-PCR targeting CDR3 regions. TCRdb fed the multiplex PCR reads into MiXCR, producing one record per CDR3 protein. This sample has around 320,000 distinct CDR3 sequences, with 15% to 20% found just once. The data also belong to a second study, concerning T cells in Graves' hyperthyroidism and ophthalmopathy.

The sequencing here drew on peripheral blood mononuclear cells (PBMCs), taken at new diagnosis, from a patient treated with antithyroid drugs. The receptors come from a man in his forties with Graves disease.

This clonotype was detected ten times or more. At one end the junction does not follow the germline gene, possibly because of a read error. The gene calls are TRBV4-2 and TRBJ1-5; maybe TRBD1 (5 bases). Germline V gives CDR1 LGHNA, CDR2 YNFKEQ. The CDR3 length is 16 residues. DNA of the CDR3: TGCGCCAGCAGCCAAGACGGGGGGTATAGCAATCAGCCCCAGCATTTT. It is translated as CASSQDGGYSNQPQHF.

This clonotype was counted ten times or more. The chain is built from TRBV30 and TRBJ2-5; maybe TRBD2 (5 bases). Per germline, CDR1 GTSNPN and CDR2 SVGIG (reference sequence). The CDR3 has 12 amino acids. Deletions cut 5 bases from V and 4 bases from J, with 11 bases between. CDR3 amino acids: CAWAPGRETQYF. In DNA, the CDR3 is TGTGCCTGGGCACCGGGGAGAGAGACCCAGTACTTC.

The chain combines TRBV29-1 with TRBJ1-3; 9 bases are a match to TRBD1. The CDR3 loop spans 14 amino acids. J was trimmed by 0 bases and V by 7 bases; bases with no gene match: 4. Germline-derived CDR1 and CDR2 are SQVTM and ANQGSEA. Written as DNA, the CDR3 is TGCAGCGGCATACAGGGGGCCTCTGGAAACACCATATATTTT. Protein: CSGIQGASGNTIYF.

This clonotype has a count of ten or more. The chain recombines TRBV2 with TRBJ2-3; D might be TRBD1 (6 bases). Trimming pared 6 bases from V and 6 bases from J, leaving 19 bases between. Per the germline V gene, CDR1 is SNHLY and CDR2 is FYNNEI. The CDR3 is 15 amino acids. CDR3 nucleotide sequence: TGTGCCAGCAGCTCTGTCCCGGGACACGCCGATACGCAGTATTTT. Its translation is CASSSVPGHADTQYF.

Ten or more counts support this clonotype. A much larger clone lies one base from this, so it may be a read error. The CDR3 region is CSARTGGTDTQYF. DNA for the CDR3: TGCAGTGCCCGGACAGGGGGCACAGATACGCAGTATTTT. The rearrangement uses TRBV20-1 and TRBJ2-3, with TRBD1 identical over 9 bases. From germline, CDR1 is DFQATT and CDR2 SNEGSKA (reference sequence). After removal of 6 bases from V and 1 base from J, the junction contained 2 bases not matched to a gene. The CDR3 sequence is 13 residues long.

The rearrangement joins TRBV11-2 to TRBJ2-7, with 8 bases lining up with TRBD1. CDR3 size: 14 residues. With 8 bases clipped from V and 0 bases from J, the junction kept 6 bases outside the gene matches. Germline V gene sequence: CDR1 SGHAT, CDR2 FQNNGV. The CDR3 loop reads CASVRDRSSYEQYF. The DNA of the CDR3 is TGTGCCAGCGTACGGGACAGGAGCTCCTACGAGCAGTACTTC.

The V gene is TRBV20-1, the J gene TRBJ1-5; D gene ambiguous. Germline V CDR1 and CDR2: DFQATT, SNEGSKA (reference sequence). The CDR3 consists of 16 residues. V was trimmed by 0 bases and J by 3 bases, leaving 15 bases between them. The CDR3 DNA sequence: TGCAGTGCTAGAGATCGGGTATTGGGCTTCAATCAGCCCCAGCATTTT. This translates into CSARDRVLGFNQPQHF.

Turning to this clonotype: It differs at one base from a far larger clone, so likely a read error. As the CDR3 is not closed by the conserved phenylalanine or tryptophan, this likely results from a read error. This rearrangement joins TRBV11-2 to TRBJ2-7; D tentatively reads TRBD1 or TRBD2 (5 bases each). CDR1 and CDR2 from the germline V gene are SGHAT and FQNNGV. V was pared by 2 bases and J by 2 bases, with 10 bases between. CDR3 length equals 14 residues. In DNA form, the CDR3 reads TGTGCCAGCAGCTTACCAGGGAGCGCCTACGAGCAGTACTCC. It specifies CASSLPGSAYEQYS.

This clonotype came up many times. The rearrangement joins TRBV12-3 or TRBV12-4 to TRBJ1-1; 7 bases agree with TRBD1. The trim removed 0 bases at V and 4 bases at J, leaving 5 bases unmatched. The CDR3 spans 15 residues. CDR3 DNA sequence: TGTGCCAGCAGTTTAGCGACAGGGTCTGGCACTGAAGCTTTCTTT. Its translation is CASSLATGSGTEAFF.

The chain links TRBV7-9 to TRBJ1-1; TRBD1 might be the D (5 bases). V was trimmed by 4 bases and J by 1 base, leaving 10 bases between them. This CDR3 spans 14 amino acids. From germline, CDR1 is SEHNR and CDR2 FQNEAQ (reference sequence). CDR3 sequence (DNA): TGTGCCAGCAGCTCGAGTGGACAGAACACTGAAGCTTTCTTT. Protein product: CASSSSGQNTEAFF.

This rearrangement joins TRBV6-1 to TRBJ2-7, with TRBD2 identical over 10 bases. Germline trimming cut 6 bases from V and 2 bases from J; bases unmatched to any gene: 7. The CDR3 length is 15 residues. CDR1 is MNHNS, CDR2 SASEGT, per germline. In DNA form, the CDR3 reads TGTGCCAGCAGACGGGGACTAGCGATTACCTACGAGCAGTACTTC. It translates to CASRRGLAITYEQYF.

The J gene is TRBJ1-4, the V gene TRBV2; D is unclear. The V end was cut by 5 bases, the J end by 9 bases, with 7 bases between. Per the germline V gene, CDR1 is SNHLY and CDR2 is FYNNEI. This CDR3 comprises 11 residues. CDR3 sequence: CASSSLKKLFF. CDR3 in DNA: TGTGCCAGCAGTAGCCTTAAAAAACTGTTTTTT.

For this clonotype: A read error is the likely source, as a far larger clone sits one nucleotide away. The chain is built from TRBV20-1 and TRBJ2-4, with D tentatively TRBD1 or TRBD2 (5 bases each). The CDR3 is made up of 14 amino acids. Trimming took off 2 bases at V and 13 bases at J, with 21 bases between the two ends. The V gene's germline CDR1 is DFQATT and CDR2 SNEGSKA (reference sequence). The CDR3 DNA sequence: TGCAGTGCTAGAATGAGGGGTCGCTACAATGAGCAGTACTTC. Its translation is CSARMRGRYNEQYF.

This clonotype occurred many times. The J gene is TRBJ2-7, the V gene TRBV5-1; D is perhaps TRBD2 (6 bases). This CDR3 has 13 amino acids. Between the trimmed V and J ends, which lost 4 bases and 9 bases, there was a span of 17 bases. CDR1 is SGHRS and CDR2 is YFSETQ in the germline V gene. The CDR3: CASSPETGVGQYF. The CDR3 nucleotides read TGCGCCAGCAGCCCGGAGACGGGAGTGGGGCAGTACTTC.

This clonotype appeared many times. The rearrangement uses TRBV5-1 and TRBJ2-3; 8 nucleotides match TRBD2. The ends lost 4 bases at V and 0 bases at J; junction bases unmatched: 4. The CDR3 spans 15 residues. From germline, CDR1 is SGHRS and CDR2 YFSETQ. This CDR3 reads CASSQRGPSTDTQYF. The CDR3 bases are TGCGCCAGCAGCCAGCGGGGGCCTAGCACAGATACGCAGTATTTT.

The chain employs TRBV4-2 and TRBJ2-5; D is unresolved. CDR3 size: 15 residues. Germline V gene sequence: CDR1 LGHNA, CDR2 YNFKEQ. The V end lost 1 base, the J end lost 5 bases, and 14 bases lay between the germline ends. In nucleotides, the CDR3 is TGTGCCAGCAGCCAAGGTGATAGCTCCTTGGAGACCCAGTACTTC. Translated, it gives CASSQGDSSLETQYF.

The CDR3 DNA reads TGTGCCAGCAGCCCTCCGAGCGGGGGAGGTATGGAGACCCAGTACTTC. Its protein product is CASSPPSGGGMETQYF. The rearrangement links TRBV7-9 to TRBJ2-5; TRBD2 agrees at 8 bases. The CDR3 runs 16 residues. Germline loops: CDR1 SEHNR, CDR2 FQNEAQ (reference sequence). V lost 5 bases to trimming and J lost 5 bases; unmatched junction nucleotides: 13. The variable domain in full, completed from reference TRBV7-9 and TRBJ2-5, reads DTGVSQNPRHKITKRGQNVTFRCDPISEHNRLYWYRQTLGQGPEFLTYFQNEAQLEKSRLLSDRFSAERPKGSFSTLEIQRTEQGDSAMYLCASSPPSGGGMETQYFGPGTRLLVL.

In the case of this clonotype: This sequence may be a read error, since a much larger clone differs from it by one base. The chain joins TRBV7-9 to TRBJ1-6; D perhaps matches TRBD1 (5 bases). Per germline, CDR1 SEHNR and CDR2 FQNEAQ (reference sequence). Deletions cut 8 bases from V and 8 bases from J, with 13 bases between. The CDR3 consists of 13 residues. The CDR3 bases are TGTGCCAGCGGCCGAGGGGAACATTCACCCCTCCACTTT. Its translation is CASGRGEHSPLHF.

For this clonotype: A clone one base away is much larger, so this may be a read error. The V and J genes are TRBV24-1 and TRBJ2-3; TRBD2 aligns across 8 bases. Germline V lookup: CDR1 KGHDR, CDR2 SFDVKD. The junction had 7 bases not matched to a gene; V was cut back by 5 bases and J by 4 bases. The CDR3 has 15 amino acids. The CDR3 is CATSAVAGGADTQYF. The CDR3 nucleotides are TGTGCCACCAGTGCTGTGGCGGGGGGCGCAGATACGCAGTATTTT.

The sample holds many counts of this clonotype. The chain recombines TRBV7-3 with TRBJ2-1, with 13 bases fitting TRBD2. Germline-derived CDR1 and CDR2 are SGHTA and FQGTGA. V was clipped by 5 bases and J by 8 bases; unmatched bases: 9. The CDR3 totals 16 residues. The DNA of the CDR3 is TGTGCCAGCAGCCGAACCGGGACTAGCGGGGTGGATGAGCAGTTCTTC. Its translation: CASSRTGTSGVDEQFF.

This clonotype was detected ten times or more. The V gene is TRBV12-3 or TRBV12-4, the J gene TRBJ2-1; a weak D match, TRBD1 (7 bases). V was cut by 6 bases and J by 14 bases, with 17 bases left in between. This CDR3 is 12 amino acids long. The CDR3, as DNA: TGTGCCAGCAGAAGGGACAGTGGGGAGGAGTTCTTC. It codes for CASRRDSGEEFF.

This clonotype occurred many times. The rearrangement joins TRBV3-1 to TRBJ1-5; the D is unclear. The CDR3 has 14 amino acids. V lost 0 bases to trimming and J lost 3 bases, with 6 bases between them. Germline V gene lookup returns CDR1 LGHDT and CDR2 YNNKEL (reference sequence). The CDR3 here is CASSQEGTNQPQHF. DNA of the CDR3: TGTGCCAGCAGCCAAGAGGGAACCAATCAGCCCCAGCATTTT.

This clonotype came up many times. The rearrangement links TRBV6-9 to TRBJ1-5, with D unresolved. The CDR3 length is 12 residues. Trimming left V 4 bases short and J 3 bases short, with 4 bases between. The germline V gene has CDR1 MNHGY and CDR2 SVAAGI. CDR3 sequence: CASSSDNQPQHF. The CDR3 nucleotides are TGTGCCAGCAGTTCGGACAATCAGCCCCAGCATTTT.

This clonotype was found many times. The V call is TRBV5-1, the J call TRBJ2-3, with 9 bases that match TRBD2. The CDR3 is 15 amino acids. Germline V CDR1 and CDR2: SGHRS, YFSETQ. V dropped 3 bases and J dropped 3; count of bases not matched to a gene: 5. The CDR3 protein is CASSSGLAMTDTQYF. Here the CDR3 DNA reads TGCGCCAGCAGCTCGGGACTAGCTATGACAGATACGCAGTATTTT.

This chain joins TRBV7-2 and TRBJ1-3; D unclear. Trimming stripped 3 bases from V and 0 bases from J, with 12 bases between. The CDR3 is made up of 16 amino acids. Per the germline V gene, CDR1 is SGHTA and CDR2 is FQGNSA. The DNA for the CDR3 is TGTGCCAGCAGCTTGCTACCACGTGACTCTGGAAACACCATATATTTT. This translates into CASSLLPRDSGNTIYF. Together with reference TRBV7-2 and TRBJ1-3, the CDR3 gives the full variable domain: GAGVSQSPSNKVTEKGKDVELRCDPISGHTALYWYRQSLGQGLEFLIYFQGNSAPDKSGLPSDRFSAERTGGSVSTLTIQRTQQEDSAVYLCASSLLPRDSGNTIYFGEGSWLTVV.

This clonotype has only a few counts. The chain couples TRBV18 to TRBJ1-5; D ambiguous. Trimming removed 3 bases from V and 11 bases from J, with 11 bases in between. The CDR3 totals 12 residues. Germline loops: CDR1 KGHSH, CDR2 LQKENI. As DNA, the CDR3 is TGTGCCAGCTCACCCCCCGGGGAGGCCCAGCATTTT. As protein: CASSPPGEAQHF.

For this clonotype: A read error is the likely source, as a far larger clone sits one nucleotide away. This chain links TRBV6-2 or TRBV6-3 with TRBJ1-2; the D gene is possibly TRBD1 (5 bases). Germline CDR1 MNHEY, CDR2 SVGEGT. The CDR3 has 14 amino acids. V shed 2 bases and J shed 4 bases, with 11 bases lying between them. CDR3 amino acids: CASSYGGAGYGYTF. The CDR3 DNA is TGTGCCAGCAGTTACGGTGGGGCAGGCTATGGCTACACCTTC.

At least ten counts were recorded for this clonotype. As DNA, the CDR3 is TGCAGTGCGAAAGAGGGGCGGAATGAGCAGTTCTTC. Translating it yields CSAKEGRNEQFF. This sequence joins TRBV20-1 and TRBJ2-1; D may be TRBD1 or TRBD2 (5 bases each). CDR1 is DFQATT and CDR2 is SNEGSKA in the germline V gene (reference sequence). V was shortened by 6 bases and J by 7 bases, with 13 bases between the two germline ends. CDR3 size: 12 residues.

The rearrangement joins TRBV9 to TRBJ2-4; maybe TRBD2 (6 bases). Between the trimmed V and J ends, which lost 0 bases and 6 bases, there was a span of 13 bases. CDR1 and CDR2 (germline): SGDLS, YYNGEE. The CDR3 covers 15 residues. Here the CDR3 reads CASSVGRGTGNIQYF. CDR3 in DNA: TGTGCCAGCAGCGTAGGGAGGGGTACGGGAAACATTCAGTACTTC.

This clonotype occurred many times. The chain joins TRBV2 to TRBJ2-3, with 9 positions matching TRBD1. The CDR3 runs to 15 residues. Trimming at V came to 5 bases and at J to 3 bases, leaving 6 bases not matched to a gene. Per the germline V gene, CDR1 is SNHLY and CDR2 is FYNNEI. The CDR3 DNA is TGTGCCAGCAGTACCTCCGGGACAGGGACAGATACGCAGTATTTT. Amino acids: CASSTSGTGTDTQYF.

This clonotype was detected only a few times. V usage is TRBV7-3 and J usage is TRBJ1-5; perhaps TRBD1 as D (5 bases). Trimming removed 1 base from V and 6 bases from J, with 7 bases in between. Germline CDR1 reads SGHTA; CDR2 reads FQGTGA. This CDR3 contains 13 residues. The CDR3 reads CASSLMGGQPQHF. DNA for the CDR3: TGTGCCAGCAGCTTAATGGGGGGTCAGCCCCAGCATTTT.

This rearrangement joins TRBV24-1 to TRBJ2-7; the match to TRBD2 covers 11 bases. V trimming: 5 bases; J trimming: 2 bases; junction bases outside the gene matches: 4. Per the germline V gene, CDR1 is KGHDR and CDR2 is SFDVKD. The CDR3 loop spans 15 amino acids. The CDR3 DNA reads as TGTGCCACCAGTGCCTTAGCGGGGGGGACCTACGAGCAGTACTTC. It specifies CATSALAGGTYEQYF.